This is a list of T cell receptor beta chains from one sample in a study of cytomegalovirus exposure and HLA in healthy donors. Libraries were prepared by immunoSEQ multiplex PCR; TCRdb keeps only in-frame clonotypes and omits some of them. This table has about 130,000 clones, around 72% appearing once. The specimen sequenced was PBMCs. The receptors originated from a woman younger than 35 in good health and CMV-seronegative. CDR3s include the opening cysteine and the closing phenylalanine or tryptophan. D genes are given only for firm matches. The size field is filled for only some rows; it gives once, few, many or a size class.

abundance | d_gene | j_gene | v_gene | len | CDR3aa | CDR3nt
. | . | TRBJ2-2 | TRBV5-1 | 11 | CASTDTGELFF | TGCGCCAGCACCGACACCGGGGAGCTGTTTTTT
. | TRBD1 | TRBJ2-7 | TRBV6-5 | 15 | CASSRDRGSSYEQYF | TGTGCCAGCAGCCGAGACAGGGGATCGTCCTACGAGCAGTACTTC
. | TRBD2 | TRBJ2-2 | TRBV2 | 15 | CASSHRAGVNGELFF | TGTGCCAGCAGTCATAGGGCGGGAGTGAACGGGGAGCTGTTTTTT
. | TRBD2 | TRBJ2-7 | TRBV5-1 | 16 | CASSLGGASGSYEQYF | TGCGCCAGCAGCTTGGGGGGGGCTAGCGGGAGTTACGAGCAGTACTTC
. | . | TRBJ2-1 | TRBV4-2 | 15 | CASSQRGNQPNEQFF | TGTGCCAGCAGCCAACGGGGGAACCAACCCAATGAGCAGTTCTTC
. | TRBD1 | TRBJ1-1 | TRBV28 | 15 | CASSLWDRGPTEAFF | TGTGCCAGCAGTTTATGGGACAGGGGGCCCACTGAAGCTTTCTTT
. | . | TRBJ1-2 | TRBV7-9 | 13 | CASSLAGQRGYTF | TGTGCCAGCAGCTTAGCGGGCCAGCGGGGCTACACCTTC
. | . | TRBJ1-1 | TRBV19 | 15 | CASRTGALTNTEAFF | TGTGCCAGTAGAACAGGCGCTCTCACAAACACTGAAGCTTTCTTT
. | . | TRBJ2-7 | TRBV6-1 | 12 | CATEGGGGEQYF | TGTGCCACCGAAGGCGGAGGCGGCGAGCAGTACTTC
. | . | TRBJ1-1 | TRBV4-1 | 13 | CASSQLSVRGLFF | TGCGCCAGCAGCCAACTATCGGTTCGGGGACTTTTCTTT
few | TRBD1 | TRBJ2-2 | TRBV30 | 18 | CAWSTLRTGTSNTGELFF | TGTGCCTGGAGTACCCTAAGGACAGGGACTTCGAACACCGGGGAGCTGTTTTTT
once | . | TRBJ1-2 | TRBV2 | 15 | CASSGEGDSNYGYTF | TGTGCCAGCAGTGGGGAGGGTGATTCTAACTATGGCTACACCTTC
. | . | TRBJ2-5 | TRBV7-9 | 12 | CASSLRGETQYF | TGTGCCAGCAGCTTACGGGGGGAGACCCAGTACTTC
few | . | TRBJ2-7 | TRBV15 | 16 | CATSRGRRQISYEQYF | TGTGCCACCAGCAGAGGTAGAAGACAGATTTCCTACGAGCAGTACTTC
few | . | TRBJ1-1 | TRBV4-1 | 16 | CASSQDSRQGYTEAFF | TGCGCCAGCAGCCAAGATTCAAGGCAGGGATATACTGAAGCTTTCTTT
. | . | TRBJ2-2 | TRBV5-6 | 14 | CASTQTVNTGELFF | TGTGCCAGCACCCAGACAGTTAACACCGGGGAGCTGTTTTTT
. | TRBD2 | TRBJ2-4 | TRBV5-1 | 14 | CASSLDSGRDIQYF | TGCGCCAGCAGCTTGGATAGCGGGAGAGACATTCAGTACTTC
. | TRBD1 | TRBJ1-1 | TRBV6-1 | 15 | CASILGRGTGGKAFF | TGTGCCAGCATCCTTGGTCGGGGGACAGGGGGTAAAGCTTTCTTT
once | . | TRBJ2-5 | TRBV11-2 | 14 | CASSLGLSTGTQYF | TGTGCCAGCAGCTTAGGACTCAGTACAGGGACCCAGTACTTC
. | . | TRBJ2-1 | TRBV5-4 | 14 | CASSSGAVYNEQFF | TGTGCCAGCAGCTCAGGAGCGGTTTACAATGAGCAGTTCTTC
. | . | TRBJ2-7 | TRBV5-5 | 13 | CASSLAGTHEQYF | TGTGCCAGCAGCTTGGCGGGTACCCACGAGCAGTACTTC
. | TRBD1 | TRBJ1-3 | TRBV5-1 | 14 | CASSPGTGGNTIYF | TGCGCCAGCAGCCCCGGGACAGGTGGAAACACCATATATTTT
. | . | TRBJ2-4 | TRBV13 | 13 | CASSKPQRNIQYF | TGTGCCAGCAGCAAGCCCCAGCGGAACATTCAGTACTTC
. | . | TRBJ2-7 | TRBV7-9 | 15 | CASSLGRGEPYEQYF | TGTGCCAGCAGCTTAGGCAGGGGTGAACCTTACGAGCAGTACTTC
. | . | TRBJ1-1 | TRBV6-5 | 15 | CASTHRRTRGTEAFF | TGTGCCAGCACCCACAGACGAACTCGGGGGACTGAAGCTTTCTTT
once | TRBD1 | TRBJ2-1 | TRBV5-1 | 14 | CASSWTGMGYEQFF | TGCGCCAGCAGCTGGACAGGGATGGGGTATGAGCAGTTCTTC
. | . | TRBJ2-5 | TRBV5-1 | 14 | CASRMDSSGGTQYF | TGCGCCAGCAGAATGGACAGCTCTGGGGGGACCCAGTACTTC
. | TRBD2 | TRBJ2-7 | TRBV5-4 | 15 | CASSSSAGLTYEQYF | TGTGCCAGCAGCTCATCAGCGGGGCTCACCTACGAGCAGTACTTC
. | . | TRBJ2-1 | TRBV6-1 | 15 | CASSLPAGRGNEQFF | TGTGCCAGCAGCCTACCCGCGGGACGAGGCAATGAGCAGTTCTTC
. | . | TRBJ2-1 | TRBV2 | 13 | CASSQGEGTEQFF | TGTGCCAGCAGTCAAGGAGAGGGTACGGAGCAGTTCTTC
. | TRBD2 | TRBJ2-3 | TRBV5-1 | 15 | CASSMSGRPTDTQYF | TGCGCCAGCAGCATGTCCGGGAGGCCCACAGATACGCAGTATTTT
. | TRBD2 | TRBJ2-1 | TRBV5-4 | 14 | CASSSGLGYNEQFF | TGTGCCAGCAGCTCGGGACTAGGGTACAATGAGCAGTTCTTC
. | . | TRBJ2-7 | TRBV6-6 | 14 | CASDRRTESYEQYF | TGTGCCAGCGATCGGAGGACAGAGTCCTACGAGCAGTACTTC
once | . | TRBJ1-1 | TRBV7-9 | 12 | CASSLAGSEAFF | TGTGCCAGCAGCTTGGCAGGGTCTGAAGCTTTCTTT
. | . | TRBJ2-3 | TRBV7-2 | 15 | CASSLAGAGGDTQYF | TGTGCCAGCAGCTTAGCGGGGGCTGGGGGAGATACGCAGTATTTT
few | . | TRBJ1-1 | TRBV11-2 | 14 | CASSLGQTNTEAFF | TGTGCCAGCAGCTTAGGCCAGACAAACACTGAAGCTTTCTTT
. | TRBD1 | TRBJ1-3 | TRBV19 | 15 | CASSRPTGTGNTIYF | TGTGCCAGTAGTAGACCGACAGGGACTGGAAACACCATATATTTT
. | . | TRBJ2-4 | TRBV27 | 15 | CASSSFQGGVDIQYF | TGTGCCAGCAGTTCATTCCAGGGAGGTGTGGACATTCAGTACTTC
. | TRBD2 | TRBJ2-7 | TRBV11-2 | 14 | CASSVGLASWEQYF | TGTGCCAGCAGCGTGGGACTAGCATCGTGGGAGCAGTACTTC
. | TRBD1 | TRBJ2-7 | TRBV5-6 | 14 | CASRDGTAPYEQYF | TGTGCCAGCAGGGATGGGACAGCGCCCTACGAGCAGTACTTC
. | . | TRBJ2-3 | TRBV15 | 16 | CATSRDRAGHTDTQYF | TGTGCCACCAGCAGAGATCGGGCAGGGCACACAGATACGCAGTATTTT
. | TRBD1 | TRBJ1-1 | TRBV4-1 | 16 | CASSQGGGTGQIGAFF | TGCGCCAGCAGCCAAGGGGGGGGGACAGGGCAAATTGGCGCTTTCTTT
. | . | TRBJ2-4 | TRBV19 | 13 | CASSTGQINIQYF | TGTGCCAGTAGTACCGGACAGATAAACATTCAGTACTTC
once | . | TRBJ1-1 | TRBV11-2 | 17 | CASSPDYLGQMNTEAFF | TGTGCCAGCAGCCCGGATTACTTGGGACAAATGAACACTGAAGCTTTCTTT
. | TRBD2 | TRBJ2-5 | TRBV10-3 | 17 | CAISARGTSGRDETQYF | TGTGCCATCAGCGCCCGTGGGACTAGCGGGAGAGACGAGACCCAGTACTTC
. | TRBD1 | TRBJ2-3 | TRBV29-1 | 14 | CSVEKGARTDTQYF | TGCAGCGTTGAAAAGGGGGCGCGCACAGATACGCAGTATTTT
few | . | TRBJ1-1 | TRBV11-2 | 13 | CASSIRQDTEAFF | TGTGCCAGCAGCATCCGACAGGACACTGAAGCTTTCTTT
. | . | TRBJ2-7 | TRBV6-1 | 13 | CASSALRGDEQYF | TGTGCCAGCAGTGCACTCAGGGGCGACGAGCAGTACTTC
. | . | TRBJ1-4 | TRBV6-4 | 13 | CARPGLQNEKLFF | TGTGCCAGACCGGGACTACAAAATGAAAAACTGTTTTTT
. | TRBD2 | TRBJ2-7 | TRBV19 | 20 | CASSIRPSIGTSGKVYEQYF | TGTGCCAGTAGTATACGCCCCTCAATCGGGACTAGCGGGAAGGTCTACGAGCAGTACTTC
. | . | TRBJ2-2 | TRBV11-2 | 14 | CASSRVQLTGELFF | TGTGCCAGCAGCCGAGTTCAATTAACCGGGGAGCTGTTTTTT
. | TRBD2 | TRBJ2-1 | TRBV4-1 | 14 | CASSSRERRNEQFF | TGCGCCAGCAGCTCGCGGGAGAGACGGAATGAGCAGTTCTTC
. | . | TRBJ2-5 | TRBV7-9 | 14 | CASSPGIQQETQYF | TGTGCCAGCAGCCCCGGGATACAGCAAGAGACCCAGTACTTC
. | . | TRBJ1-5 | TRBV19 | 12 | CATKAGDQPQHF | TGTGCCACCAAGGCGGGGGATCAGCCCCAGCATTTT
. | . | TRBJ1-2 | TRBV30 | 14 | CAWSAVREYYGYTF | TGTGCCTGGAGTGCAGTCCGGGAGTACTATGGCTACACCTTC
. | TRBD1 | TRBJ2-1 | TRBV29-1 | 13 | CSVGGQGYNEQFF | TGCAGCGTTGGAGGACAGGGTTACAATGAGCAGTTCTTC
. | . | TRBJ1-1 | TRBV5-6 | 14 | CASSTRGWGTEAFF | TGTGCCAGCAGCACCCGGGGGTGGGGCACTGAAGCTTTCTTT